This T cell receptor (beta chain) derives from a study of T cell repertoires in cytomegalovirus infection. Study background: Well-studied HLA-B-restricted epitopes and recently identified HLA-C-restricted epitopes of CMV were both used in the study. It can be stated that public TCR beta signatures indicated CMV infection as well as a matching HLA type.

Germline V lookup: CDR1 MDHEN, CDR2 SYDVKM. The CDR3 totals 18 residues. V was clipped by 3 bases and J by 5 bases, with 26 bases between them. MiXCR, applied by TCRdb to the reads, yields one record per CDR3 protein. Of roughly 78,000 distinct CDR3 sequences in the sample, roughly 37% were seen once. A remark on this clonotype: Its antigen is currently unknown.

Regarding the study as a whole: Cumulative public TCR beta family frequency identified carriers of CMV plus the relevant HLA.

Source: CD8+ T cells from cultured PBMCs, taken from culture after CMV antigen stimulation. This TCR was sampled from a human donor in good health (CMV status not recorded). Some clones in this sample may be carry-over from other donors' samples. The chain recombines TRBV28 with TRBJ2-7, with a possible D match to TRBD1 (5 bases). CDR3 coding DNA: TGTGCCAGCAGTTTTATAGCTGCGGTGGGGCTCAACGGCGACGAGCAGTACTTC. Translating it yields CASSFIAAVGLNGDEQYF.